The clone carrying this T cell receptor (beta chain) was counted a single time. The CDR3 sequence is 14 residues long. V was trimmed by 5 bases and J by 6 bases, leaving 14 bases between them. In germline, CDR1 is SGHVS, CDR2 FNYEAQ. Sequencing targeted TCR beta in T cells from blood (CD8+ and CD4+). Stable or active relapsing-remitting multiple sclerosis, untreated and meeting revised McDonald criteria, defined the controls. The TEMRA cells underwent FACS enrichment, while the CD8+ and CD4+ T cells underwent negative isolation. cDNA came from about 0.46 to 1 ug RNA primed by random hexamers. An immunoSEQ multiplex PCR generated amplified TCR beta CDR3 products spanning 54 Vbeta and 13 Jbeta. TCRdb ran MiXCR on the immunoSEQ multiplex PCR reads and lists one entry per CDR3 protein. The sample yields 200,000 to 250,000 distinct CDR3 sequences, approximately 90% seen once. This sample was taken from a study of CD8 T cells in Susac syndrome.

The source is a human donor with multiple sclerosis. Material for sequencing was CD8+ T cells from PBMCs. This rearrangement joins TRBV7-6 to TRBJ2-1; no clear D gene. CDR3 in amino acids: CASSPADGFNEQFF. CDR3 bases: TGTGCCAGCAGCCCTGCAGACGGATTCAATGAGCAGTTCTTC.